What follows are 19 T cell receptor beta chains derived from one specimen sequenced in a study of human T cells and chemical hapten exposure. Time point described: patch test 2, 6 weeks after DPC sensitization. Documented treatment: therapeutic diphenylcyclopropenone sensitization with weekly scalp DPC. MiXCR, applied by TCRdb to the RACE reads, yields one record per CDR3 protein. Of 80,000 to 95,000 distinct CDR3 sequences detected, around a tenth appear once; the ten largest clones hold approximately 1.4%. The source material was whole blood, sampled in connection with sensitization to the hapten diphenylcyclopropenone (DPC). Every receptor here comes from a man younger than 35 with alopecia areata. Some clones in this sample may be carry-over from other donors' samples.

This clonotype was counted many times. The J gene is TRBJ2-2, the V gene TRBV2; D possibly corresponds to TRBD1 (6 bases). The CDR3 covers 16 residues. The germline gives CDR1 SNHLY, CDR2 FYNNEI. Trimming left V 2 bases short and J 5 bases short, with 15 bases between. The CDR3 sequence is CASSEQGLGPTGELFF. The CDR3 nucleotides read TGTGCCAGCAGTGAACAGGGGCTGGGTCCGACCGGGGAGCTGTTTTTT.

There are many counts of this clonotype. This CDR3 reads CASSQDPLSNTEAFF. The CDR3 DNA reads TGTGCCAGCTCACAAGACCCCCTTTCCAACACTGAAGCTTTCTTT. V is TRBV18 and J is TRBJ1-1; the D is unclear. V lost 4 bases, J lost 2 bases, and 14 bases lay in between. The CDR3 has 15 residues. The germline V gene encodes CDR1 KGHSH and CDR2 LQKENI.

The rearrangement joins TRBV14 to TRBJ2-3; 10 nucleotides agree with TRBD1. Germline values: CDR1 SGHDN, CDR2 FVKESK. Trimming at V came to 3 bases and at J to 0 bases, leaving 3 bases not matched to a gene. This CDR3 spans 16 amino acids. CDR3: CASSHRTGGSTDTQYF. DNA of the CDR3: TGTGCCAGCAGCCACCGGACAGGGGGTAGCACAGATACGCAGTATTTT.

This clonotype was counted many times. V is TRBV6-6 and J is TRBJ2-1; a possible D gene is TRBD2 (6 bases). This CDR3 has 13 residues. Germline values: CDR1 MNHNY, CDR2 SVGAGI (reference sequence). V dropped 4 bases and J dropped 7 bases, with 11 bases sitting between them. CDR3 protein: CASSSLGTNEQFF. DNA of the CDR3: TGTGCCAGCAGTTCCCTCGGGACTAATGAGCAGTTCTTC.

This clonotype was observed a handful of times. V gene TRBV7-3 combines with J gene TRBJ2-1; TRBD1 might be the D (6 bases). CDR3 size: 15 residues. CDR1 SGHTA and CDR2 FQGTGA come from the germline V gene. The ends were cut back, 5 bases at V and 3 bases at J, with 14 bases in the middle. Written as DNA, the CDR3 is TGTGCCAGCAGCATCGGCAGGGGCAACTACAATGAGCAGTTCTTC. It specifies CASSIGRGNYNEQFF.

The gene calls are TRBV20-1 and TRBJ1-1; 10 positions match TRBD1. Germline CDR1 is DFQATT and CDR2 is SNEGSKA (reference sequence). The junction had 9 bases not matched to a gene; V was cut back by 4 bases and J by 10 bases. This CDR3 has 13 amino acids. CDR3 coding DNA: TGCAGTGCTACAAAAAGCCGGGACAGGGGAGCTTTCTTT. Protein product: CSATKSRDRGAFF.

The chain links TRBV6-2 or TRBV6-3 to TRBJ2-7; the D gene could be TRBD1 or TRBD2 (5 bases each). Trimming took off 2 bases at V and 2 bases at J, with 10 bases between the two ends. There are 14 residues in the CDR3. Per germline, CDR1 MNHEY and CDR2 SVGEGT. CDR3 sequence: CASSYGGQTYEQYF. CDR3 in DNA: TGTGCCAGCAGTTACGGGGGTCAGACCTACGAGCAGTACTTC.

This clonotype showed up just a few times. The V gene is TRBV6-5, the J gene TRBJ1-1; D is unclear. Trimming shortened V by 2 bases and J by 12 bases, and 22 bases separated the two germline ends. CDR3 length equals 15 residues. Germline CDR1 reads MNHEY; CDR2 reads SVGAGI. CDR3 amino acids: CASSYLRLGGDKTFF. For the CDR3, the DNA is TGTGCCAGCAGTTACCTACGGTTGGGTGGGGATAAGACTTTCTTT.

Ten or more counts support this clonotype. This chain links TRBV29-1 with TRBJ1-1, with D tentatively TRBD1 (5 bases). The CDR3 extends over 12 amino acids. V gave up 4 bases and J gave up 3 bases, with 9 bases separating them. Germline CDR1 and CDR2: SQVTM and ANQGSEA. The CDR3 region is CSVAGGYTEAFF. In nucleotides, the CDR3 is TGCAGCGTTGCGGGGGGGTACACTGAAGCTTTCTTT. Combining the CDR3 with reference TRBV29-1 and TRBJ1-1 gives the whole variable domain SAVISQKPSRDICQRGTSLTIQCQVDSQVTMMFWYRQQPGQSLTLIATANQGSEATYESGFVIDKFPISRPNLTFSTLTVSNMSPEDSSIYLCSVAGGYTEAFFGQGTRLTVV.

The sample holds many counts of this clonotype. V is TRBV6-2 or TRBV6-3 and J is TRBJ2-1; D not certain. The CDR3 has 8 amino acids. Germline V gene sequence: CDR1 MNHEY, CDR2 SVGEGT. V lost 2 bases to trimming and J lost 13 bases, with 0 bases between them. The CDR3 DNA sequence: TGTGCCAGCAGTTACCAGTTCTTC. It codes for CASSYQFF.

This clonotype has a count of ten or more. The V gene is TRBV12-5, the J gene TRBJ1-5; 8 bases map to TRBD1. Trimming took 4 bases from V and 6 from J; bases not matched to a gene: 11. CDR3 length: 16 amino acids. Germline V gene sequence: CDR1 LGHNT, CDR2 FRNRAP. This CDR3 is CASGSNLDRVSQPQHF. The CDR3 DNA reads TGTGCTAGTGGTTCCAACCTGGACAGGGTTAGTCAGCCCCAGCATTTT.

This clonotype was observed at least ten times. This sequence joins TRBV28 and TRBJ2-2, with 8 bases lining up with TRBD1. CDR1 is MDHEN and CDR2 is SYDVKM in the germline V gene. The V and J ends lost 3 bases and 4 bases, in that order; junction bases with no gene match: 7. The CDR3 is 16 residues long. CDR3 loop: CASSFLITGGTGELFF. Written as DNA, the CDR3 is TGTGCCAGCAGTTTTTTGATAACAGGGGGCACCGGGGAGCTGTTTTTT.

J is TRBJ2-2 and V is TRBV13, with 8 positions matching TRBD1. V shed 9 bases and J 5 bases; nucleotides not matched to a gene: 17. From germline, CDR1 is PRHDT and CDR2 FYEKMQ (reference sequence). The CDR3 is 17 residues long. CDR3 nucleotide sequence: TGTGCCAGTAGCCCCTCTTACCGGACAGGGACGACCGGGGAGCTGTTTTTT. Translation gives CASSPSYRTGTTGELFF.

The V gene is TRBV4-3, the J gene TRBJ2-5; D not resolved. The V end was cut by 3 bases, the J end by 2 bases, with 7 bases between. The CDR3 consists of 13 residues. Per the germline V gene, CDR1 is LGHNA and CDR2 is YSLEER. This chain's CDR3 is CASSQGIQETQYF. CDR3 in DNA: TGCGCCAGCAGCCAGGGAATTCAAGAGACCCAGTACTTC.

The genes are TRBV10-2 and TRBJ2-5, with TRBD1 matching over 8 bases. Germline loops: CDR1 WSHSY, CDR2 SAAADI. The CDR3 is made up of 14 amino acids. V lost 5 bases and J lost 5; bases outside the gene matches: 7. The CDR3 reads CASSRDRSSETQYF. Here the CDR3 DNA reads TGCGCCAGCAGTCGGGACAGGTCGTCGGAGACCCAGTACTTC.

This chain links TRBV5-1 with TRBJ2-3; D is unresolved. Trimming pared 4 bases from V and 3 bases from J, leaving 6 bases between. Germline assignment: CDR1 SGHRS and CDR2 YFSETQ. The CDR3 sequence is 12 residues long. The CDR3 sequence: CASSQKTDTQYF. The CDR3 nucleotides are TGCGCCAGCAGCCAGAAAACAGATACGCAGTATTTT. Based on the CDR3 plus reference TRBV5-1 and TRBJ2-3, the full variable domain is KAGVTQTPRYLIKTRGQQVTLSCSPISGHRSVSWYQQTPGQGLQFLFEYFSETQRNKGNFPGRFSGRQFSNSRSEMNVSTLELGDSALYLCASSQKTDTQYFGPGTRLTVL.

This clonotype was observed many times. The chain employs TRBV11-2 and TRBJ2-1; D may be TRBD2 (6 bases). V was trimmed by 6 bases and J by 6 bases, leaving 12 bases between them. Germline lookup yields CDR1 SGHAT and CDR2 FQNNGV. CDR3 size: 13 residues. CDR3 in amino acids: CASRGFGGNEQFF. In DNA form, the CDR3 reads TGTGCCAGCAGAGGGTTCGGGGGCAATGAGCAGTTCTTC.

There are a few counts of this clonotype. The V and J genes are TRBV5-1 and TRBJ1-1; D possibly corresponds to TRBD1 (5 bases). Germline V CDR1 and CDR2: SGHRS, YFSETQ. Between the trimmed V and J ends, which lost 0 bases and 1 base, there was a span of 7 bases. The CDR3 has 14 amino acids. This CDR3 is CASSLEGQNTEAFF. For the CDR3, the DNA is TGCGCCAGCAGCTTGGAAGGACAGAACACTGAAGCTTTCTTT.

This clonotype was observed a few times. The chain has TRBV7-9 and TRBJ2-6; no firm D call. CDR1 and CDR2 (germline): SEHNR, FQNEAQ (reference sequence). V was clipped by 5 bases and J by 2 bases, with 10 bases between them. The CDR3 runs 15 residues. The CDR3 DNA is TGTGCCAGCAGCCGGAGTGGGGCTGGGGCCAACGTCCTGACTTTC. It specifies CASSRSGAGANVLTF.